This entry features one T cell receptor beta chain sequence. These data come from a study of CD8+ T cells in alopecia areata. CDR3 length: 15 amino acids. V lost 3 bases to trimming and J lost 4 bases, with 15 bases between them. Per the germline V gene, CDR1 is ENHRY and CDR2 is SYGVKD. Treatment denoted: oral pan-JAK inhibitor, 5-10 mg twice daily. Sequencing relied on a cDNA template that was reverse transcribed from extracted RNA. This table comes from immunoSEQ multiplex PCR, and its TCRdb copy is limited to in-frame clones, with some not included. The data hold about 220,000 clones, with roughly 56% observed a single time.

The TCR was taken from a human donor with alopecia areata. The rearrangement uses TRBV10-3 and TRBJ2-5; D perhaps matches TRBD1 (6 bases). Sequences were derived from CD4+ T cells sorted from blood, sampled at week 4, from a patient treated with tofacitinib. CDR3 protein: CAISDRDRGGETQYF. As DNA, the CDR3 is TGTGCCATCAGTGACCGCGACCGAGGGGGAGAGACCCAGTACTTC.